This record looks at one T cell receptor beta chain sequence and its context. Antigen specificity is unknown. A second PCR, run for about 6 to 12 cycles, used a sample-barcoded 5' primer plus a J-beta primer mix. The template-switch adaptor, which had 12 random nucleotides, put a tag on each cDNA molecule. MiXCR, run by TCRdb on the 5' RACE reads, gives a single entry per CDR3 protein. The sample carries some 760,000 distinct CDR3 sequences, roughly 25% recorded once. The sample is drawn from a study of blood T cells in healthy people across ages. Study-level points and caveats: A roughly linear fall in TCR beta diversity per million T cells was seen with increasing age. Donor CMV infection status was unknown, possibly confounding age-related changes in expanded clonotypes.

These data also featured in a second study, about T cells of mothers and their children. From that paper: There were over 9.5 million TCR beta CDR3 reads from each mother and several million from each child.

The sequence derives from a boy aged 5-17 years in good health. The sequenced sample consisted of blood.

In nucleotides, the CDR3 is TGTGCCAGTAGTATACCAGGCGGCAAAAACATTCAGTACTTC. Its translation: CASSIPGGKNIQYF. This chain uses TRBV19 with TRBJ2-4, with D unresolved. The germline CDR1 and CDR2 sequences are LNHDA and SQIVND (reference sequence). V was shortened by 2 bases and J by 3 bases, with 8 bases between the two germline ends. The CDR3 runs 14 residues.